This is a list of T cell receptor beta chains from one sample in a study of shared clonotypes between healthy human individuals. The assay was immunoSEQ multiplex PCR, and TCRdb's table has in-frame clones only and misses some. The sample includes about 770,000 clones, over 60% seen only once; the top ten take roughly 1.8%. Sequenced input: memory CD4+ T cells sorted from blood. All receptors derive from a woman aged 25-40 years in good health. Each CDR3 is given with its conserved first and last residue. The D gene is left open where the match is weak. Not all rows give a size; the values are once, few, many and, for expanded clones, a class.

d_gene: TRBD2
abundance: .
v_gene: TRBV25-1
j_gene: TRBJ2-7
CDR3aa: CASSETSGSYEQYF
CDR3nt: TGTGCCAGCAGTGAGACTAGCGGGAGCTACGAGCAGTACTTC

d_gene: TRBD1
abundance: .
v_gene: TRBV4-1
j_gene: TRBJ1-5
CDR3aa: CASRQAAGGDQPQHF
CDR3nt: TGCGCCAGCAGACAAGCGGCAGGGGGGGATCAGCCCCAGCATTTT

d_gene: .
abundance: few
v_gene: TRBV25-1
j_gene: TRBJ2-2
CDR3aa: CASSDPSGYTGELFF
CDR3nt: TGTGCCAGCAGTGATCCAAGCGGGTACACCGGGGAGCTGTTTTTT

d_gene: TRBD1
abundance: .
v_gene: TRBV11-3
j_gene: TRBJ2-5
CDR3aa: CASSSWTGKKQETQYF
CDR3nt: TGTGCCAGCAGCTCTTGGACAGGGAAAAAACAAGAGACCCAGTACTTC

d_gene: TRBD2
abundance: .
v_gene: TRBV5-1
j_gene: TRBJ2-1
CDR3aa: CASSLAQLSSLLSGRANEQFF
CDR3nt: TGCGCCAGCAGCTTGGCCCAACTTTCTAGTCTGTTATCCGGGAGGGCCAATGAGCAGTTCTTC

d_gene: .
abundance: .
v_gene: TRBV7-2
j_gene: TRBJ2-1
CDR3aa: CASSLGGQNYNEQFF
CDR3nt: TGTGCCAGCAGCTTAGGGGGTCAAAACTACAATGAGCAGTTCTTC

d_gene: TRBD2
abundance: .
v_gene: TRBV5-8
j_gene: TRBJ2-1
CDR3aa: CASSWTSGRYNEQFF
CDR3nt: TGTGCCAGCAGCTGGACTAGCGGGAGATACAATGAGCAGTTCTTC

d_gene: .
abundance: few
v_gene: TRBV28
j_gene: TRBJ2-5
CDR3aa: CASSRLEVSGETQYF
CDR3nt: TGTGCCAGCAGCCGACTGGAGGTTTCGGGGGAGACCCAGTACTTC

d_gene: .
abundance: few
v_gene: TRBV11-2
j_gene: TRBJ1-1
CDR3aa: CASSRLNTEAFF
CDR3nt: TGTGCCAGCAGCCGACTCAACACTGAAGCTTTCTTT

d_gene: TRBD1
abundance: .
v_gene: TRBV2
j_gene: TRBJ1-5
CDR3aa: CASGDRLQPQHF
CDR3nt: TGTGCCAGCGGGGACAGACTTCAGCCCCAGCATTTT

d_gene: .
abundance: .
v_gene: TRBV7-2
j_gene: TRBJ1-5
CDR3aa: CASSLGAASNQPQHF
CDR3nt: TGTGCCAGCAGCTTAGGGGCAGCAAGCAATCAGCCCCAGCATTTT

d_gene: .
abundance: .
v_gene: TRBV19
j_gene: TRBJ1-2
CDR3aa: CASSMALGAAYGYTF
CDR3nt: TGTGCCAGTAGTATGGCCCTCGGGGCAGCCTATGGCTACACCTTC

d_gene: .
abundance: .
v_gene: TRBV4-2
j_gene: TRBJ2-1
CDR3aa: CASSLDGTSQFF
CDR3nt: TGTGCCAGCAGCCTAGACGGGACTTCCCAGTTCTTC

d_gene: .
abundance: once
v_gene: TRBV28
j_gene: TRBJ1-1
CDR3aa: CASSRRREAFF
CDR3nt: TGTGCCAGCAGCCGACGAAGGGAAGCTTTCTTT

d_gene: TRBD1
abundance: .
v_gene: TRBV4-1
j_gene: TRBJ1-2
CDR3aa: CASSQTGGRYGYTF
CDR3nt: TGCGCCAGCAGCCAAACAGGGGGACGCTATGGCTACACCTTC

d_gene: .
abundance: .
v_gene: TRBV5-1
j_gene: TRBJ1-4
CDR3aa: CASSRADNEKLFF
CDR3nt: TGCGCCAGCAGCAGGGCAGACAATGAAAAACTGTTTTTT

d_gene: .
abundance: once
v_gene: TRBV5-4
j_gene: TRBJ1-2
CDR3aa: CASRQAGTADRGYTF
CDR3nt: TGTGCCAGCAGACAAGCCGGGACGGCCGATCGGGGCTACACCTTC

d_gene: .
abundance: .
v_gene: TRBV2
j_gene: TRBJ2-7
CDR3aa: CASSDRTWAYEQYF
CDR3nt: TGTGCCAGCAGTGACCGGACTTGGGCCTACGAGCAGTACTTC

d_gene: TRBD1
abundance: few
v_gene: TRBV25-1
j_gene: TRBJ2-1
CDR3aa: CASSEPGQGLNEQFF
CDR3nt: TGTGCCAGCAGTGAACCGGGACAGGGACTCAATGAGCAGTTCTTC

d_gene: .
abundance: .
v_gene: TRBV28
j_gene: TRBJ2-7
CDR3aa: CASWGPPTYWDF
CDR3nt: TGTGCCAGCTGGGGACCACCCACTTACTGGGACTTC

d_gene: TRBD2
abundance: few
v_gene: TRBV7-8
j_gene: TRBJ2-7
CDR3aa: CASSGGLAGASEQYF
CDR3nt: TGTGCCAGCAGCGGAGGACTAGCGGGAGCCTCCGAGCAGTACTTC

d_gene: .
abundance: .
v_gene: TRBV18
j_gene: TRBJ1-3
CDR3aa: CASSPPSGTSYSGNTIYF
CDR3nt: TGTGCCAGCTCACCACCGTCGGGGACTTCATACTCTGGAAACACCATATATTTT

d_gene: .
abundance: .
v_gene: TRBV29-1
j_gene: TRBJ2-7
CDR3aa: CSVEVGAGSYEQYF
CDR3nt: TGCAGCGTTGAAGTAGGGGCCGGGTCCTACGAGCAGTACTTC

d_gene: .
abundance: .
v_gene: TRBV2
j_gene: TRBJ2-7
CDR3aa: CASSVGTYEQYF
CDR3nt: TGTGCCAGCAGTGTCGGTACCTACGAGCAGTACTTC

d_gene: .
abundance: .
v_gene: TRBV11-2
j_gene: TRBJ2-3
CDR3aa: CASSVPHTDTQYF
CDR3nt: TGTGCCAGCAGCGTACCACATACAGATACGCAGTATTTT

d_gene: TRBD2
abundance: .
v_gene: TRBV7-6
j_gene: TRBJ2-7
CDR3aa: CASSNQAGPNYEQYF
CDR3nt: TGTGCCAGCAGCAACCAAGCGGGGCCGAACTACGAGCAGTACTTC

d_gene: TRBD2
abundance: .
v_gene: TRBV7-2
j_gene: TRBJ2-1
CDR3aa: CASSAQRLAYEQFF
CDR3nt: TGTGCCAGCAGCGCGCAACGACTAGCGTATGAGCAGTTCTTC

d_gene: .
abundance: .
v_gene: TRBV23-1
j_gene: TRBJ2-3
CDR3aa: CASSQFRQGSTDTQYF
CDR3nt: TGCGCCAGCAGTCAATTCCGCCAGGGCTCCACAGATACGCAGTATTTT

d_gene: .
abundance: .
v_gene: TRBV30
j_gene: TRBJ1-1
CDR3aa: CAWSVRMNTEAFF
CDR3nt: TGTGCCTGGAGTGTGCGCATGAACACTGAAGCTTTCTTT

d_gene: .
abundance: .
v_gene: TRBV7-2
j_gene: TRBJ1-3
CDR3aa: CASSLEGSSGNTIYF
CDR3nt: TGTGCCAGCAGCTTGGAGGGCTCCTCTGGAAACACCATATATTTT

d_gene: .
abundance: .
v_gene: TRBV21-1
j_gene: TRBJ2-1
CDR3aa: CASSTSRIEQFF
CDR3nt: TGTGCCAGCAGCACCTCTAGGATTGAGCAGTTCTTC

d_gene: TRBD2
abundance: .
v_gene: TRBV27
j_gene: TRBJ2-3
CDR3aa: CASSKIAGDTQYF
CDR3nt: TGTGCCAGCAGTAAAATAGCGGGTGATACGCAGTATTTT

d_gene: .
abundance: few
v_gene: TRBV2
j_gene: TRBJ1-5
CDR3aa: CASTQNRAGQPQHF
CDR3nt: TGTGCCAGCACCCAAAACCGGGCGGGACAGCCCCAGCATTTT

d_gene: .
abundance: .
v_gene: TRBV6-5
j_gene: TRBJ2-7
CDR3aa: CASSSSDRHPSEQYF
CDR3nt: TGTGCCAGCAGTTCCTCCGACAGACATCCTAGCGAGCAGTACTTC

d_gene: .
abundance: many
v_gene: TRBV19
j_gene: TRBJ2-2
CDR3aa: CASSVQGNGELFF
CDR3nt: TGTGCCAGTAGTGTCCAGGGGAACGGGGAGCTGTTTTTT

d_gene: .
abundance: .
v_gene: TRBV2
j_gene: TRBJ1-2
CDR3aa: CASRPGSTGSMGYTF
CDR3nt: TGTGCCAGCAGGCCGGGGTCCACGGGTTCAATGGGCTACACCTTC

d_gene: .
abundance: .
v_gene: TRBV20-1
j_gene: TRBJ2-5
CDR3aa: CSARPLETQYF
CDR3nt: TGCAGTGCTAGACCCCTTGAGACCCAGTACTTC

d_gene: TRBD2
abundance: .
v_gene: TRBV19
j_gene: TRBJ2-5
CDR3aa: CASSIRGGGSQETQYF
CDR3nt: TGTGCCAGTAGTATACGGGGGGGAGGGAGTCAAGAGACCCAGTACTTC

d_gene: TRBD2
abundance: .
v_gene: TRBV10-2
j_gene: TRBJ2-2
CDR3aa: CASRGTSGRGWTGELFF
CDR3nt: TGCGCCAGCAGAGGGACTAGCGGGAGGGGGTGGACCGGGGAGCTGTTTTTT

d_gene: .
abundance: .
v_gene: TRBV18
j_gene: TRBJ2-1
CDR3aa: CASSLYTPKSSYNEQFF
CDR3nt: TGTGCCAGCTCATTATATACCCCCAAGAGCTCCTACAATGAGCAGTTCTTC

d_gene: TRBD1
abundance: .
v_gene: TRBV19
j_gene: TRBJ1-5
CDR3aa: CASSTLVSTGGIQPQHF
CDR3nt: TGTGCCAGTAGCACCCTTGTCAGTACAGGGGGCATTCAGCCCCAGCATTTT

d_gene: .
abundance: .
v_gene: TRBV29-1
j_gene: TRBJ2-2
CDR3aa: CSVDGTDAGELFF
CDR3nt: TGCAGCGTTGACGGGACGGACGCCGGGGAGCTGTTTTTT

d_gene: .
abundance: .
v_gene: TRBV5-1
j_gene: TRBJ2-1
CDR3aa: CASSLLGKDNEQFF
CDR3nt: TGCGCCAGCAGCTTGTTGGGAAAGGACAATGAGCAGTTCTTC

d_gene: .
abundance: once
v_gene: TRBV4-1
j_gene: TRBJ2-2
CDR3aa: CASSQAAERLNTGELFF
CDR3nt: TGCGCCAGCAGCCAAGCAGCGGAGCGGCTGAACACCGGGGAGCTGTTTTTT

d_gene: .
abundance: .
v_gene: TRBV27
j_gene: TRBJ1-2
CDR3aa: CASSLLPGASGYTF
CDR3nt: TGTGCCAGCAGTTTACTACCGGGGGCGTCTGGCTACACCTTC

d_gene: TRBD2
abundance: .
v_gene: TRBV5-1
j_gene: TRBJ2-7
CDR3aa: CASSLLAPSYEQYF
CDR3nt: TGCGCCAGCAGCTTACTAGCGCCTTCCTACGAGCAGTACTTC

d_gene: TRBD2
abundance: many
v_gene: TRBV27
j_gene: TRBJ2-7
CDR3aa: CASSFQTSGVYEQYF
CDR3nt: TGTGCCAGCAGTTTCCAGACTAGCGGGGTCTACGAGCAGTACTTC

d_gene: TRBD1
abundance: .
v_gene: TRBV18
j_gene: TRBJ2-2
CDR3aa: CASSPGTGNTGELFF
CDR3nt: TGTGCCAGCTCACCTGGGACAGGGAACACCGGGGAGCTGTTTTTT

d_gene: .
abundance: .
v_gene: TRBV6-4
j_gene: TRBJ1-6
CDR3aa: CASSDSMGSPLHF
CDR3nt: TGTGCCAGCAGTGACTCTATGGGTTCACCCCTCCACTTT

d_gene: TRBD1
abundance: .
v_gene: TRBV7-9
j_gene: TRBJ2-7
CDR3aa: CASSLGQGSNEQYF
CDR3nt: TGTGCCAGCAGCTTAGGACAGGGAAGCAACGAGCAGTACTTC

d_gene: .
abundance: .
v_gene: TRBV6-1
j_gene: TRBJ1-5
CDR3aa: CATQTQGFQPQHF
CDR3nt: TGTGCCACCCAAACCCAGGGTTTTCAGCCCCAGCATTTT

d_gene: .
abundance: .
v_gene: TRBV5-1
j_gene: TRBJ2-1
CDR3aa: CASRADNSYNEQFF
CDR3nt: TGCGCCAGCAGAGCAGACAACTCCTACAATGAGCAGTTCTTC

d_gene: TRBD2
abundance: .
v_gene: TRBV7-2
j_gene: TRBJ2-3
CDR3aa: CASSLAGWADTQYF
CDR3nt: TGTGCCAGCAGCCTAGCGGGATGGGCAGATACGCAGTATTTT

d_gene: TRBD1
abundance: once
v_gene: TRBV28
j_gene: TRBJ2-7
CDR3aa: CASRGTGATYEQYF
CDR3nt: TGTGCCAGCAGAGGGACAGGGGCAACCTACGAGCAGTACTTC

d_gene: TRBD2
abundance: .
v_gene: TRBV15
j_gene: TRBJ2-7
CDR3aa: CATSREGLAGVYEQYF
CDR3nt: TGTGCCACCAGCAGAGAGGGACTAGCGGGAGTCTACGAGCAGTACTTC